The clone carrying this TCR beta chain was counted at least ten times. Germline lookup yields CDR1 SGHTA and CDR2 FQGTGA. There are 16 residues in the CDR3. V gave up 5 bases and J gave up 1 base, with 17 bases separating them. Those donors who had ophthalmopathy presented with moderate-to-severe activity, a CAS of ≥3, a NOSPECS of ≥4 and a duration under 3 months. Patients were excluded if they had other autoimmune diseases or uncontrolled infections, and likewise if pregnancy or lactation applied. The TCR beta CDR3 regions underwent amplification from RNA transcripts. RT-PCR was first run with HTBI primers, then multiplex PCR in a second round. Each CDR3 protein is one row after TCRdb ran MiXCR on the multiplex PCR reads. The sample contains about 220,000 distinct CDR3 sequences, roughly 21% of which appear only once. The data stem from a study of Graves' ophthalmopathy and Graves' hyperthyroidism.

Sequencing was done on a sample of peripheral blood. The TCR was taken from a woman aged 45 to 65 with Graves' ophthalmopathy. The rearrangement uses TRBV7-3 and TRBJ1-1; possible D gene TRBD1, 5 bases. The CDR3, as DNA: TGTGCCAGCAGCCCCCGATGGTTGGGGCCGAACACTGAAGCTTTCTTT. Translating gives CASSPRWLGPNTEAFF.